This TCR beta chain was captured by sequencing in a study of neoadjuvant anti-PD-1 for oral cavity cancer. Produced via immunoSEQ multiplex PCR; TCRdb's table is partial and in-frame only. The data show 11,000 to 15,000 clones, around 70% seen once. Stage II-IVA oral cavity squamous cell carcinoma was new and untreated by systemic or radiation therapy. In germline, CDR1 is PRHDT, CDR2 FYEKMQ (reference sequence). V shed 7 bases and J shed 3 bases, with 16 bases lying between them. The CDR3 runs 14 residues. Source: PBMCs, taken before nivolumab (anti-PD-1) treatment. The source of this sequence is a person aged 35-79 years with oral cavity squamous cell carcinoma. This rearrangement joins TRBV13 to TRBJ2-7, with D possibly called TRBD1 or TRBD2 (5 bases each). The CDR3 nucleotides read TGTGCCAGCACCCGAGGGGCGGAGGACTACGAGCAGTACTTC. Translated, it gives CASTRGAEDYEQYF.